This T cell receptor beta chain is drawn from a study of T cell repertoires in cytomegalovirus infection. On the study more broadly: It can be stated that public TCR beta signatures indicated CMV infection as well as a matching HLA type.

MiXCR was run by TCRdb on the reads, yielding one entry per CDR3 protein. The sample includes about 770,000 distinct CDR3 sequences, 25% to 35% of them seen just once. Points on this clonotype: Its matching antigen is unknown.

The V and J ends lost 0 bases and 4 bases respectively, with 18 bases between them. From germline, CDR1 is ENHRY and CDR2 SYGVKD. The length of the CDR3 is 17 residues. The sequence derives from a human donor in good health (CMV status not recorded). Some clones in this sample may be carry-over from other donors' samples. The source material was cultured CD8+ T cells from PBMCs, sampled from culture after CMV antigen stimulation. The chain links TRBV10-3 to TRBJ1-1; D perhaps matches TRBD1 (6 bases). CDR3 coding DNA: TGTGCCATCAGTGAGTCGGTTTCCAGGGGAGTGGGCACTGAAGCTTTCTTT. Protein sequence: CAISESVSRGVGTEAFF.